These 6 T cell receptor beta chains were all obtained from the same sample, sequenced in a study of cytomegalovirus exposure and HLA in healthy donors (dated by TCRdb to 2017 to 2019). The library came from the immunoSEQ multiplex PCR assay. What TCRdb holds here is the immuneACCESS table cut down to in-frame rearrangements. Part of the clones is not present; checked against another copy, under half of the missing clones reflect an unresolved V gene, and the others are unexplained. The sample table lists 90,000 to 150,000 clones, approximately 90% of them with a count of one. About 1.7% of the sample is held by the ten biggest clonotypes. The specimen sequenced was PBMCs. All receptors come from a man aged 18 to 35 in good health and CMV-seronegative.

The chain employs TRBV27 and TRBJ1-2, with D maybe TRBD1 (6 bases). CDR1 is MNHEY, CDR2 SMNVEV, per germline (reference sequence). The CDR3 has 16 amino acids. Trimming pared 5 bases from V and 8 bases from J, leaving 24 bases between. In DNA, the CDR3 is TGTGCCAGCAGTCCGGCCGTTTTAGGGGGAATCGGGGGCTACACCTTC. Translated: CASSPAVLGGIGGYTF.

The chain employs TRBV5-6 and TRBJ1-6, with a tentative D call TRBD1 (6 bases). The CDR3 consists of 17 residues. Germline CDR1 is SGHDT and CDR2 is YYEEEE. The ends were cut back, 6 bases at V and 4 bases at J, with 20 bases in the middle. CDR3 amino acids: CASTVTGVSSYNSPLHF. CDR3 bases: TGTGCCAGCACAGTGACAGGTGTCAGCTCGTATAATTCACCCCTCCACTTT.

This chain uses TRBV28 with TRBJ2-7; 7 bases line up with TRBD1. The germline gives CDR1 MDHEN, CDR2 SYDVKM. The CDR3 runs 18 residues. J gave up 1 base and V 7 bases, and 19 bases lay outside the gene matches. This CDR3 reads CASTFHPSTGDMSYEQYF. CDR3 sequence (DNA): TGTGCCAGCACTTTTCACCCGAGTACAGGGGACATGTCCTACGAGCAGTACTTC. The complete variable domain, with remaining parts taken from reference TRBV28 and TRBJ2-7, reads DVKVTQSSRYLVKRTGEKVFLECVQDMDHENMFWYRQDPGLGLRLIYFSYDVKMKEKGDIPEGYSVSREKKERFSLILESASTNQTSMYLCASTFHPSTGDMSYEQYFGPGTRLTVT.

To note about this clone: The same CDR3 is also encoded by other DNA sequences in this sample. The chain has TRBV7-9 and TRBJ1-1; D gene unclear. Germline V lookup: CDR1 SEHNR, CDR2 FQNEAQ (reference sequence). The CDR3 is made up of 13 amino acids. Trimming shortened V by 4 bases and J by 5 bases, and 11 bases separated the two germline ends. The CDR3 DNA reads as TGTGCCAGCAGCTCGGGTGTCCGGACTGAAGCTTTCTTT. It codes for CASSSGVRTEAFF.

This chain joins TRBV6-1 and TRBJ2-7; a possible D gene is TRBD2 (6 bases). The CDR3 length is 14 residues. Germline loops: CDR1 MNHNS, CDR2 SASEGT. The V gene lost 6 bases and the J gene lost 3 bases, with 15 bases spanning the gap. This CDR3 reads CASRRPGEIYEQYF. The CDR3 DNA reads as TGTGCCAGCAGGAGGCCGGGGGAGATCTACGAGCAGTACTTC.

This chain joins TRBV6-5 and TRBJ2-7; TRBD2 aligns across 9 bases. In germline, CDR1 is MNHEY, CDR2 SVGAGI. V was clipped by 0 bases and J by 5 bases; unmatched bases: 5. This CDR3 is built from 15 residues. CDR3 sequence (DNA): TGTGCCAGCAGTTACTCAGGCGGGAGGGCCCACGAGCAGTACTTC. Translating gives CASSYSGGRAHEQYF.